These 11 T cell receptor beta chains came from one sample sequenced in a study of Graves' ophthalmopathy and Graves' hyperthyroidism. The TCR beta CDR3 regions underwent amplification from RNA transcripts. RT-PCR with HTBI primers came first, then second-round multiplex PCR. MiXCR was run by TCRdb on the multiplex PCR reads, yielding one entry per CDR3 protein. The sample consists of around 1,000,000 distinct CDR3 sequences, about 36% of them appearing once. Sequencing was performed on peripheral blood or thyroid tissue (not recorded which). These receptors all come from an adult man with Graves' hyperthyroidism.

The table lists this clonotype with many counts. The CDR3 region is CASSLSGSWLGETQYF. The CDR3 nucleotides read TGTGCCAGCAGCCTAAGTGGTAGCTGGTTGGGAGAGACCCAGTACTTC. The V call is TRBV7-2, the J call TRBJ2-5; no definite D call. This CDR3 is built from 16 residues. Germline loops: CDR1 SGHTA, CDR2 FQGNSA. V was trimmed by 5 bases and J by 4 bases, leaving 20 bases between them.

The rearrangement joins TRBV9 to TRBJ1-2; 9 bases fit TRBD1. The trim removed 3 bases at V and 5 bases at J, leaving 11 bases unmatched. Germline V gene data show CDR1 as SGDLS and CDR2 as YYNGEE. The CDR3 loop spans 16 amino acids. The CDR3 DNA follows: TGTGCCAGCAGCGCCCATCACAGGGGGCTAAAGTATGGCTACACCTTC. Amino acids: CASSAHHRGLKYGYTF.

This clonotype was recorded many times. The V and J genes are TRBV25-1 and TRBJ2-2; D possibly uses TRBD1 or TRBD2 (5 bases each). V lost 6 bases and J lost 1, with 9 bases in between. This CDR3 is built from 14 residues. Germline CDR1 MGHDK, CDR2 SYGVNS. The CDR3 loop reads CASRRGVNTGELFF. The DNA for the CDR3 is TGTGCCAGCAGAAGGGGAGTGAACACCGGGGAGCTGTTTTTT.

Concerning this clonotype itself: One end of the junction varies from germline; a read error may be responsible. This chain connects TRBV11-2 to TRBJ2-5, with 10 bases fitting TRBD2. The CDR3 has 18 amino acids. Per the germline V gene, CDR1 is SGHAT and CDR2 is FQNNGV. CDR3 bases: TGCGCCAGCAGCCCTCTTGGGACTAGCGAGACGTACCAAGAGACCCAGTACTTC. As protein: CASSPLGTSETYQETQYF.

This clonotype was seen repeatedly, ten times or more. V usage is TRBV12-3 or TRBV12-4 and J usage is TRBJ1-1; D is ambiguous. Trimming took 7 bases from V and 11 from J, leaving 14 bases between them. This CDR3 region has 11 residues. Here the CDR3 DNA reads TGTGCCAGCAAAACCGGGAACTGGGCTTTCTTT. As protein: CASKTGNWAFF.

The J gene is TRBJ2-5, the V gene TRBV7-9, with D maybe TRBD2 (5 bases). The CDR3 totals 14 residues. Germline V CDR1 and CDR2: SEHNR, FQNEAQ (reference sequence). V lost 3 bases and J 7 bases, leaving 15 bases between the germline ends. The CDR3, as DNA: TGTGCCAGCAGCTTGGAGAGGATGAGCGGGACCCAGTACTTC. Amino acid sequence: CASSLERMSGTQYF.

This clonotype was observed at least ten times. The chain employs TRBV29-1 and TRBJ2-7; TRBD1 matches at 10 bases. In germline, CDR1 is SQVTM, CDR2 ANQGSEA. Trimming removed 4 bases from V and 2 bases from J; junction bases left unmatched: 8. This CDR3 contains 15 residues. The CDR3 reads CSVGWGTGETYEQYF. In nucleotides, the CDR3 is TGCAGCGTTGGATGGGGGACAGGGGAAACCTACGAGCAGTACTTC.

This clonotype was counted at least ten times. The J gene is TRBJ2-5, the V gene TRBV10-3, with 9 bases lining up with TRBD2. V was pared by 4 bases and J by 2 bases, with 2 bases of the junction left unmatched. Germline V gives CDR1 ENHRY, CDR2 SYGVKD. CDR3 length: 14 residues. The CDR3: CAISGSGRQETQYF. CDR3 in DNA: TGTGCCATCAGTGGCAGCGGGAGGCAAGAGACCCAGTACTTC.

This clonotype was seen ten or more times. The chain carries TRBV12-3 or TRBV12-4 and TRBJ1-1, with D tentatively TRBD1 (5 bases). This CDR3 region has 16 residues. The V end was cut by 2 bases, the J end by 4 bases, with 17 bases between. For the CDR3, the DNA is TGTGCCAGCAGTTTATCGGGGCCGAGGGTTCCCACTGAAGCTTTCTTT. Translated, it gives CASSLSGPRVPTEAFF.

This rearrangement joins TRBV9 to TRBJ1-6, with D possibly TRBD1 on 5 matching bases. The CDR3 runs to 15 residues. The V end lost 4 bases, the J end lost 15 bases, and 23 bases lay between the germline ends. Germline values: CDR1 SGDLS, CDR2 YYNGEE. CDR3: CASSLGDRFGGSLHF. For the CDR3, the DNA is TGTGCCAGCAGCTTGGGGGACCGATTCGGCGGGAGCCTCCACTTT.

This clonotype was observed a handful of times. The V gene is TRBV6-5, the J gene TRBJ2-6, with a possible D match to TRBD1 (6 bases). V shed 6 bases and J shed 0 bases, with 12 bases lying between them. The germline V gene encodes CDR1 MNHEY and CDR2 SVGAGI. This CDR3 region has 16 residues. CDR3 sequence reads: CASRIDRSSGANVLTF. Written as DNA, the CDR3 is TGTGCCAGCAGGATCGACAGGTCCTCTGGGGCCAACGTCCTGACTTTC.